The 16 T cell receptor beta chains reported below all come from one sample, sequenced in a study of blood T cell repertoires in COVID-19. Data came from immunoSEQ multiplex PCR; TCRdb stores just in-frame clones and leaves some out. The data contain about 86,000 clones, around 80% of them singletons. Sequencing input: peripheral blood. These receptors all stem from an elderly woman with acute or convalescent COVID-19.

The chain uses TRBV3-1 (or the pseudogene TRBV3-2) and TRBJ2-3; TRBD2 aligns across 7 bases. The CDR3 extends over 16 amino acids. Germline assignment: CDR1 LGHDT and CDR2 YNNKEL (reference sequence). V was pared by 0 bases and J by 3 bases, with 6 bases of the junction left unmatched. The CDR3 DNA sequence: TGTGCCAGCAGCCAAGAATTGCTAGCGGTAACAGATACGCAGTATTTT. Protein: CASSQELLAVTDTQYF.

The chain carries TRBV3-1 (or the pseudogene TRBV3-2) and TRBJ1-6; D is possibly TRBD1 (5 bases). There are 12 residues in the CDR3. Trimming pared 8 bases from V and 13 bases from J, leaving 15 bases between. Germline V lookup: CDR1 LGHDT, CDR2 YNNKEL (reference sequence). Here the CDR3 DNA reads TGTGCCAGCGGGGGGAGCGAGAGGCCCCTCCACTTT. Translating it yields CASGGSERPLHF.

The count of this clone is one. The V gene is TRBV3-1 (or the pseudogene TRBV3-2), the J gene TRBJ2-1; TRBD2 agrees at 9 bases. Germline assignment: CDR1 LGHDT and CDR2 YNNKEL (reference sequence). The ends lost 7 bases at V and 6 bases at J; junction bases unmatched: 16. The CDR3 covers 17 residues. The CDR3 is CASTPPVGRGGLNEQFF. CDR3 sequence (DNA): TGTGCCAGCACACCACCAGTGGGGCGGGGGGGCCTCAATGAGCAGTTCTTC.

The chain recombines TRBV6-5 with TRBJ2-1, with TRBD2 as a possible D gene (6 bases). The germline V gene encodes CDR1 MNHEY and CDR2 SVGAGI. The CDR3 length is 14 residues. Trimming cost V 0 bases and J 6 bases, with 9 bases left between them. Here the CDR3 reads CASSYSGTRNEQFF. The CDR3 DNA sequence: TGTGCCAGCAGTTACTCGGGGACTCGCAATGAGCAGTTCTTC.

The genes are TRBV2 and TRBJ1-1, with D maybe TRBD1 (6 bases). V was cut by 8 bases and J by 0 bases, with 10 bases left in between. Per the germline V gene, CDR1 is SNHLY and CDR2 is FYNNEI. CDR3 length: 13 amino acids. CDR3 protein: CASQGPMNTEAFF. The CDR3 region has the DNA TGTGCCAGCCAGGGGCCCATGAACACTGAAGCTTTCTTT.

This clone was detected only once. This chain uses TRBV5-4 with TRBJ2-4, with 7 positions matching TRBD2. The CDR3 loop spans 17 amino acids. Per germline, CDR1 SGHNT and CDR2 YYREEE (reference sequence). Trimming took 0 bases from V and 0 from J; bases not matched to a gene: 6. CDR3 sequence (DNA): TGTGCCAGCAGCTTGGAACCGGGGAGGGGAGCCAAAAACATTCAGTACTTC. Translation gives CASSLEPGRGAKNIQYF.

The chain carries TRBV9 and TRBJ1-1; 9 bases agree with TRBD1. This CDR3 is 16 amino acids long. V dropped 4 bases and J dropped 1; count of bases not matched to a gene: 8. The V gene's germline CDR1 is SGDLS and CDR2 YYNGEE. As DNA, the CDR3 is TGTGCCAGCAGCCCAAGCCCGGGACAGGGGAACACTGAAGCTTTCTTT. Amino acids: CASSPSPGQGNTEAFF.

The chain is built from TRBV5-4 and TRBJ1-2; D is ambiguous. Trimming cost V 0 bases and J 8 bases, with 11 bases left between them. Germline V gene data show CDR1 as SGHNT and CDR2 as YYREEE (reference sequence). This CDR3 is 13 amino acids long. The CDR3 DNA is TGTGCCAGCAGCTTGGCACAGTATGAGGGCTACACCTTC. Amino acid sequence: CASSLAQYEGYTF.

The V gene is TRBV27, the J gene TRBJ2-3; the match to TRBD2 covers 8 bases. The CDR3 is 15 amino acids. CDR1 and CDR2 (germline): MNHEY, SMNVEV (reference sequence). Trimming cost V 4 bases and J 3 bases; bases outside gene matches: 6. This chain's CDR3 is CASSSPSGSTDTQYF. For the CDR3, the DNA is TGTGCCAGCAGTTCCCCCAGCGGGAGTACAGATACGCAGTATTTT.

V is TRBV7-9 and J is TRBJ2-1; TRBD2 might be the D (5 bases). V lost 5 bases and J 1 base, leaving 15 bases between the germline ends. This CDR3 has 16 residues. Germline CDR1 reads SEHNR; CDR2 reads FQNEAQ (reference sequence). The CDR3 spells CASSGATKGSYNEQFF. The CDR3 DNA is TGTGCCAGCAGCGGAGCGACTAAGGGATCCTACAATGAGCAGTTCTTC.

This chain uses TRBV5-1 with TRBJ1-2; 8 bases align to TRBD1. The junction had 9 bases not matched to a gene; V was cut back by 0 bases and J by 8 bases. In germline, CDR1 is SGHRS, CDR2 YFSETQ. The CDR3 runs to 15 residues. CDR3 bases: TGCGCCAGCAGCTTGGACCCGAGGGACAGGAACGGCTACACCTTC. Translated: CASSLDPRDRNGYTF.

The chain links TRBV20-1 to TRBJ1-2; D might be TRBD1 (5 bases). CDR1 and CDR2 from the germline V gene are DFQATT and SNEGSKA (reference sequence). The germline V and J ends were trimmed by 2 bases and 7 bases, with 8 bases remaining between them. The CDR3 length is 11 residues. CDR3 DNA sequence: TGCAGTGCTAGACAGGGCAGTGGCTACACCTTC. It yields the protein CSARQGSGYTF.

The V and J genes are TRBV2 and TRBJ1-1; D call uncertain. The CDR3 covers 11 residues. V lost 8 bases, J lost 5 bases, and 9 bases lay in between. CDR1 and CDR2 from the germline V gene are SNHLY and FYNNEI. CDR3 sequence: CASVPRTEAFF. CDR3 bases: TGTGCCAGCGTCCCGCGTACTGAAGCTTTCTTT.

This clone showed up just once. The V call is TRBV29-1, the J call TRBJ2-3, with 8 bases matching TRBD1. CDR1 and CDR2 from the germline V gene are SQVTM and ANQGSEA. This CDR3 contains 12 residues. With V trimmed by 7 bases and J by 3 bases, 3 bases remained unmatched. The CDR3 coding sequence is TGCAGCGATAGGACAGGGACAGATACGCAGTATTTT. It encodes CSDRTGTDTQYF.

This clone was detected once. The rearrangement links TRBV5-1 to TRBJ1-4; maybe TRBD1 (6 bases). Germline V gene data show CDR1 as SGHRS and CDR2 as YFSETQ. This CDR3 has 15 amino acids. With 0 bases removed from V and 4 bases from J, the gap between germline ends came to 10 bases. CDR3 region: CASSLAGQHNEKLFF. The DNA for the CDR3 is TGCGCCAGCAGCTTGGCCGGACAGCATAATGAAAAACTGTTTTTT.

The rearrangement joins TRBV5-1 to TRBJ2-3; 8 bases are a match to TRBD1. J lost 0 bases, V lost 2 bases, and 5 bases had no gene match. The CDR3 has 16 residues. In germline, CDR1 is SGHRS, CDR2 YFSETQ. The CDR3 bases are TGCGCCAGCAGCTTAGGACAGGGCCTCAGCACAGATACGCAGTATTTT. Residues: CASSLGQGLSTDTQYF. The full variable domain, in which reference TRBV5-1 and TRBJ2-3 provide the parts outside the CDR3, is KAGVTQTPRYLIKTRGQQVTLSCSPISGHRSVSWYQQTPGQGLQFLFEYFSETQRNKGNFPGRFSGRQFSNSRSEMNVSTLELGDSALYLCASSLGQGLSTDTQYFGPGTRLTVL.